These 14 T cell receptor beta chains were sequenced from one sample in a study of blood T cell repertoires in COVID-19. Using immunoSEQ multiplex PCR, the repertoire was profiled, and TCRdb retains in-frame clones only, with some absent. The repertoire has under 300,000 clones, roughly 89% of them found once; the top ten carry around 2.9%. The specimen sequenced was peripheral blood. These receptors were obtained from a woman aged 25 to 39 with active or convalescent COVID-19.

The chain joins TRBV5-4 to TRBJ1-2; 9 nucleotides match TRBD1. With V trimmed by 3 bases and J by 6 bases, 12 bases remained unmatched. Germline assignment: CDR1 SGHNT and CDR2 YYREEE (reference sequence). The CDR3 runs to 16 residues. CDR3 loop: CASSYPGGQGSHGYTF. CDR3 DNA: TGTGCCAGCAGCTACCCGGGGGGACAGGGATCTCATGGCTACACCTTC. Using reference TRBV5-4 and TRBJ1-2 for the parts outside the CDR3, the full variable domain is ETGVTQSPTHLIKTRGQQVTLRCSSQSGHNTVSWYQQALGQGPQFIFQYYREEENGRGNFPPRFSGLQFPNYSSELNVNALELDDSALYLCASSYPGGQGSHGYTFGSGTRLTVV.

V is TRBV5-1 and J is TRBJ1-5; maybe TRBD1 (6 bases). CDR1 SGHRS and CDR2 YFSETQ come from the germline V gene. There are 13 residues in the CDR3. Trimming removed 2 bases at V and 6 bases at J, with 9 bases between. This chain's CDR3 is CASSFEGGQPQHF. The DNA for the CDR3 is TGCGCCAGCAGCTTCGAAGGGGGTCAGCCCCAGCATTTT. Supplemented by reference TRBV5-1 and TRBJ1-5, the full variable domain reads KAGVTQTPRYLIKTRGQQVTLSCSPISGHRSVSWYQQTPGQGLQFLFEYFSETQRNKGNFPGRFSGRQFSNSRSEMNVSTLELGDSALYLCASSFEGGQPQHFGDGTRLSIL.

This chain connects TRBV6-5 to TRBJ1-2; D gene unclear. The CDR3 extends over 14 amino acids. Trimming took 4 bases from V and 4 from J, leaving 13 bases between them. CDR1 is MNHEY and CDR2 is SVGAGI in the germline V gene. The CDR3 DNA sequence: TGTGCCAGCAGTTCCGGGATGGGCCTCTATGGCTACACCTTC. Amino acid sequence: CASSSGMGLYGYTF.

Note on this clone: One end of the junction is discordant with germline, which a read error may explain. The chain carries TRBV6-2 or TRBV6-3 and TRBJ1-2; D unresolved. CDR1 and CDR2 (germline): MNHEY, SVGEGT. CDR3 size: 14 residues. The CDR3 nucleotides are TGTGTCAGCAGTTACTCGGTCCGGGGTGGTGGCTACACCTTC. Its translation: CVSSYSVRGGGYTF.

This clone has only a few counts. This chain uses TRBV12-3 or TRBV12-4 with TRBJ1-1; D ambiguous. Trimming took 5 bases from V and 3 from J, leaving 10 bases between them. The CDR3 totals 13 residues. CDR3 in DNA: TGTGCCAGCAGTGACAACTTGTACACTGAAGCTTTCTTT. This encodes CASSDNLYTEAFF.

Comments on this clone: At the DNA level, this CDR3 is encoded by other sequences in the same sample as well. The V gene is TRBV5-5, the J gene TRBJ1-5; no clear D gene. CDR1 is SGHKS and CDR2 is YYEKEE in the germline V gene (reference sequence). V was pared by 4 bases and J by 5 bases, with 10 bases between. This CDR3 contains 13 residues. The CDR3 protein is CASSLGRDQPQHF. CDR3 nucleotides: TGTGCCAGCAGCCTGGGGAGGGATCAGCCCCAGCATTTT.

This rearrangement joins TRBV6-5 to TRBJ2-1, with 9 bases lining up with TRBD1. V lost 6 bases, J lost 5 bases, and 8 bases stayed unmatched. The length of the CDR3 is 15 residues. Germline V lookup: CDR1 MNHEY, CDR2 SVGAGI. The CDR3 DNA reads TGTGCCAGCAGGCGGGACAGGGAGAGGAACAATGAGCAGTTCTTC. Translated, it gives CASRRDRERNNEQFF.

DNA for the CDR3: TGTGCCAGCAGCTTAGGACGGGACAGGGATGCTTCACCCCTCCACTTT. It translates to CASSLGRDRDASPLHF. This sequence joins TRBV7-9 and TRBJ1-6, with 9 bases aligning to TRBD1. The junction had 7 bases not matched to a gene; V was cut back by 1 base and J by 9 bases. This CDR3 has 16 amino acids. Germline CDR1 is SEHNR and CDR2 is FQNEAQ (reference sequence).

This chain uses TRBV5-1 with TRBJ2-3; 10 nucleotides align to TRBD2. The length of the CDR3 is 15 residues. Germline loops: CDR1 SGHRS, CDR2 YFSETQ. V was clipped by 2 bases and J by 9 bases; unmatched bases: 9. The CDR3 DNA reads as TGCGCCAGCAGCTTCCCCAGCGGGGGGGGCCGAACGCAGTATTTT. Protein sequence: CASSFPSGGGRTQYF.

The chain has TRBV5-1 and TRBJ1-1; D unresolved. Trimming shortened V by 1 base and J by 3 bases, and 7 bases separated the two germline ends. Germline V gene data show CDR1 as SGHRS and CDR2 as YFSETQ. The CDR3 totals 13 residues. CDR3: CASSLIGDTEAFF. The CDR3 nucleotides read TGCGCCAGCAGCTTGATCGGGGACACTGAAGCTTTCTTT.

The gene calls are TRBV25-1 and TRBJ1-5, with 8 bases that match TRBD1. V shed 3 bases and J 0 bases; nucleotides not matched to a gene: 7. The V gene's germline CDR1 is MGHDK and CDR2 SYGVNS. The CDR3 consists of 17 residues. The CDR3 is CASSDQDRVISNQPQHF. As DNA, the CDR3 is TGTGCCAGCAGTGATCAGGACAGGGTAATTAGCAATCAGCCCCAGCATTTT. Looking up the rest from reference TRBV25-1 and TRBJ1-5 gives the full variable domain: EADIYQTPRYLVIGTGKKITLECSQTMGHDKMYWYQQDPGMELHLIHYSYGVNSTEKGDLSSESTVSRIRTEHFPLTLESARPSHTSQYLCASSDQDRVISNQPQHFGDGTRLSIL.

This clone has just a few counts. The chain employs TRBV9 and TRBJ1-4, with a tentative D call TRBD1 (5 bases). Germline CDR1 and CDR2: SGDLS and YYNGEE. V was clipped by 3 bases and J by 0 bases, with 9 bases between them. The CDR3 has 15 residues. The CDR3 spells CASSEGLATNEKLFF. DNA of the CDR3: TGTGCCAGCAGCGAGGGACTGGCAACTAATGAAAAACTGTTTTTT. The full variable domain, rest sourced from reference TRBV9 and TRBJ1-4, is DSGVTQTPKHLITATGQRVTLRCSPRSGDLSVYWYQQSLDQGLQFLIQYYNGEERAKGNILERFSAQQFPDLHSELNLSSLELGDSALYFCASSEGLATNEKLFFGSGTQLSVL.

The rearrangement uses TRBV12-3 or TRBV12-4 and TRBJ2-2; the match to TRBD1 covers 10 bases. The CDR3 covers 13 residues. V trimming: 6 bases; J trimming: 6 bases; junction bases outside the gene matches: 1. CDR3 sequence (DNA): TGTGCCAGCAGAGACAGGGGGCCCGGGGAGCTGTTTTTT. Translating it yields CASRDRGPGELFF.

The chain carries TRBV7-9 and TRBJ2-2; D may be TRBD1 (6 bases). CDR3 length: 17 residues. Trimming stripped 5 bases from V and 5 bases from J, with 21 bases between. CDR1 SEHNR and CDR2 FQNEAQ come from the germline V gene (reference sequence). CDR3 residues: CASSPPPGQIATGELFF. The CDR3, as DNA: TGTGCCAGCAGCCCCCCTCCCGGACAGATCGCTACCGGGGAGCTGTTTTTT.